This TCR beta chain emerged from a study of shared clonotypes between healthy human individuals. Study-wide context: The plates for each donor numbered three CD4 naive, three CD4 memory, two CD8 naive and one CD8 memory.

Study-wide results and limits: Against clonotypes common to all four donors, non-shared ones had lower generation probabilities.

The sample holds one count of this clone. Antigen specificity is unknown. This CDR3 is built from 13 residues. V shed 5 bases, J shed 4 bases, and the junction held 4 bases outside the gene matches. The germline V gene has CDR1 MNHNS and CDR2 SASEGT. Method: immunoSEQ multiplex PCR; TCRdb's copy keeps in-frame clones and lacks some. The sample consists of some 2 million clones, just under 95% of them appearing once. CD45RO-negative, CCR7-positively selected cells formed the naive CD8 fraction, excluding terminally differentiated effector memory CD45RA+ cells. Material for sequencing was naive CD8+ T cells sorted from blood. The chain links TRBV6-1 to TRBJ2-7; 8 bases agree with TRBD2. The clonotype comes from a man in his late teens or twenties in good health. CDR3 sequence (DNA): TGTGCCAGCAGTTCGGCTAGCGGGTACGAGCAGTACTTC. Translating gives CASSSASGYEQYF.